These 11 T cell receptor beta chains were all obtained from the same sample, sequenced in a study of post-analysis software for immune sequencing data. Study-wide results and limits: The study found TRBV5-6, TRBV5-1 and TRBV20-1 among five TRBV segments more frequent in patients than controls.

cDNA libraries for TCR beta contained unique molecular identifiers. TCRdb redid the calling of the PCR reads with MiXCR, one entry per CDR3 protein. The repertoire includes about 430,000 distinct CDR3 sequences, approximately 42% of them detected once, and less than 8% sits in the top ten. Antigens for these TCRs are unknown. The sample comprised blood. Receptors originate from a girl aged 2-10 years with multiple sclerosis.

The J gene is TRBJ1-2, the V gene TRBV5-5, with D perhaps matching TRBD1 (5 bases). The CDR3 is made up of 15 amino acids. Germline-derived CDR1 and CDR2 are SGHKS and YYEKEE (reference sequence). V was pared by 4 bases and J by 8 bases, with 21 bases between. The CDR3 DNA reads TGTGCCAGCAGCCTACCGGGACGGGGTGTGCGAGGCTACACCTTC. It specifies CASSLPGRGVRGYTF.

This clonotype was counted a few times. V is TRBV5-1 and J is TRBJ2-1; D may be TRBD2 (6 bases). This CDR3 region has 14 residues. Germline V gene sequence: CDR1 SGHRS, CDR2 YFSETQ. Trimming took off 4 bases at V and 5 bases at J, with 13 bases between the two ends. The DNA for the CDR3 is TGCGCCAGCAGCCTGGGACTCCTCAACAATGAGCAGTTCTTC. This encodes CASSLGLLNNEQFF.

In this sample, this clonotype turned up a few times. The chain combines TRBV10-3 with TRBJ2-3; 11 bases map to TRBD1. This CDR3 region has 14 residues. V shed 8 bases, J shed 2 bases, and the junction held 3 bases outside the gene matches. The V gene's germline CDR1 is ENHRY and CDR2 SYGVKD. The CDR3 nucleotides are TGTGCCATCTGGACAGGGGGCCTCACAGATACGCAGTATTTT. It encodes CAIWTGGLTDTQYF.

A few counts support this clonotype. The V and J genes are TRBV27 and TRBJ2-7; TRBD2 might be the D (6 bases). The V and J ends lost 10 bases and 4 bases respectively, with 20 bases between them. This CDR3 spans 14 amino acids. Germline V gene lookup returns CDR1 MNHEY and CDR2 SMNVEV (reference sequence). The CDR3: CATSWSGLSYEQYF. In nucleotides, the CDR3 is TGTGCCACGTCCTGGTCGGGACTCTCGTACGAGCAGTACTTC.

CDR3 residues: CASSPGRRSYNEQFF. Written as DNA, the CDR3 is TGTGCCAGCAGCCCGGGACGGCGGTCCTACAATGAGCAGTTCTTC. The rearrangement uses TRBV7-2 and TRBJ2-1; TRBD1 or TRBD2 may be the D gene (5 bases each). Trimming left V 5 bases short and J 1 base short, with 12 bases between. CDR3 length: 15 residues. Germline lookup yields CDR1 SGHTA and CDR2 FQGNSA.

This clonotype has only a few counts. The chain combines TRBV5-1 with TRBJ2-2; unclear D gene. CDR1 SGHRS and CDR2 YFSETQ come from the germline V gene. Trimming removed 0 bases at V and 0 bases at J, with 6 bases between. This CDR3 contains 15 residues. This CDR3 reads CASSLGNANTGELFF. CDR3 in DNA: TGCGCCAGCAGCTTGGGCAACGCGAACACCGGGGAGCTGTTTTTT.

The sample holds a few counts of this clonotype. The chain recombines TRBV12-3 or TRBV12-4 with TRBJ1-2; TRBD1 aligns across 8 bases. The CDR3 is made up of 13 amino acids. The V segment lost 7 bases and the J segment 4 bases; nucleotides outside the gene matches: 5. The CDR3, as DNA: TGTGCCAGCAATTTTGGACAGGGCTATGGCTACACCTTC. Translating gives CASNFGQGYGYTF.

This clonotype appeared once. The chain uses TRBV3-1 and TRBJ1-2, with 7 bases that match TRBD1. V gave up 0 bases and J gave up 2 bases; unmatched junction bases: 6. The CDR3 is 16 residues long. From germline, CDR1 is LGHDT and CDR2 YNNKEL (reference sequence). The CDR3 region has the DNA TGTGCCAGCAGCCAAGACCTTGGACAGGACAACTATGGCTACACCTTC. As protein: CASSQDLGQDNYGYTF.

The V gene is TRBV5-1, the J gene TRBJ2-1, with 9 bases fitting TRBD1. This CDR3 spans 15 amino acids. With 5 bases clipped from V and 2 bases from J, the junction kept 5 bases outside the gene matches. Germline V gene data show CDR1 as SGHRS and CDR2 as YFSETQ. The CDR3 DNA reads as TGCGCCAGCAGGTTCGGACAGGGGCCCTACAATGAGCAGTTCTTC. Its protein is CASRFGQGPYNEQFF. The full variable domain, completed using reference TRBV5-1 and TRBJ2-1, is KAGVTQTPRYLIKTRGQQVTLSCSPISGHRSVSWYQQTPGQGLQFLFEYFSETQRNKGNFPGRFSGRQFSNSRSEMNVSTLELGDSALYLCASRFGQGPYNEQFFGPGTRLTVL.

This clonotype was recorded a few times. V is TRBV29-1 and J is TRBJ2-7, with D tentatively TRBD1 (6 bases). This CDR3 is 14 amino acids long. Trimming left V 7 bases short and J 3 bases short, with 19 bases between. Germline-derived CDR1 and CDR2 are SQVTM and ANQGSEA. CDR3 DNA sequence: TGCAGCGCAACAGACCAGGGGAAAAGCTACGAGCAGTACTTC. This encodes CSATDQGKSYEQYF.

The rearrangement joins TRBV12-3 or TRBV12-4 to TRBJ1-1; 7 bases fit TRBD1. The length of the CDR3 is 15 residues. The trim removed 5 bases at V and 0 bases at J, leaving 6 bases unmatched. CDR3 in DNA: TGTGCCAGCAGTCCACCGGGACAGATGAACACTGAAGCTTTCTTT. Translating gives CASSPPGQMNTEAFF.